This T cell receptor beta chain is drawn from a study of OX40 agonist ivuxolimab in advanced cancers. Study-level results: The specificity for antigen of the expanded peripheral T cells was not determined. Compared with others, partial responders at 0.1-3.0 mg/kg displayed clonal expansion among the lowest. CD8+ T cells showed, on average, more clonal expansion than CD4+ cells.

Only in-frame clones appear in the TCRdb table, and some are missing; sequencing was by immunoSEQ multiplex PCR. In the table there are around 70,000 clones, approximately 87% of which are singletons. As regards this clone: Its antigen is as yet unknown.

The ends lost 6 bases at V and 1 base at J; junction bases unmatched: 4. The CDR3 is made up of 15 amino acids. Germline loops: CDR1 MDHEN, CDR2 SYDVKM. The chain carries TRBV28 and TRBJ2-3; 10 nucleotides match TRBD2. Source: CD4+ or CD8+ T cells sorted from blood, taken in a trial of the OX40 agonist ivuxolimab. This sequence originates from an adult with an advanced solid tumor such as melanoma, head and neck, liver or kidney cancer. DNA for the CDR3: TGTGCCAGCAGAATCGGGACTAGCGGCACAGATACGCAGTATTTT. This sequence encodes CASRIGTSGTDTQYF.